This record looks at one TCR beta chain sequence and its context. The data were obtained in a study of shared clonotypes between healthy human individuals. The wider study: The donors, a couple of women and a few men, were aged 18 to 49.

Authors' analysis steps: Owing to the provision of junction-only sequences devoid of quality scores by immunoSEQ, filtering differed. TCRdb's copy holds only in-frame clones and misses some; the assay was immunoSEQ multiplex PCR. V, J and clone size are taken as reported in that table, and D and trimming were inferred from the DNA itself. The table has fewer than 1 million clones, about 96% seen once. Naive CD8 cells, CD45RO-negative and positively selected for CCR7, excluded terminally differentiated effector memory CD45RA+ cells. The J segment lost 1 base and the V segment lost 1 base, leaving 10 bases of the junction unmatched. The CDR3 contains 18 residues. In germline, CDR1 is SGHVS, CDR2 FNYEAQ.

The TCR sequence derives from a young man in good health. The sample comprised naive CD8+ T cells sorted from blood. V gene TRBV7-6 combines with J gene TRBJ2-7; 10 bases are shared with TRBD1. The CDR3 DNA reads TGTGCCAGCAGCTTAGAAAGGGGACAGGGGCTCCGATCCTACGAGCAGTACTTC. This encodes CASSLERGQGLRSYEQYF.